This T cell receptor beta chain came from a study of T cell responses to AZD1222 COVID-19 vaccine. Points from the study as a whole: Reports say nearly half of spike-specific TCRs go after unmutated variant regions. Spike-wide vaccine-associated CD4 TCRs dominated at 160-218 and 743-854.

The germline gives CDR1 SGHTA, CDR2 FQGNSA. CDR3 size: 18 residues. V dropped 2 bases and J dropped 5 bases, with 22 bases sitting between them. A remark on this clone: Its antigen is undetermined.

TCRdb's table, derived via immunoSEQ multiplex PCR, lists solely in-frame clones and lacks some. The sample contains 100,000 or so clones, roughly 85% of which appear only once. The TCR was taken from an adult in good health. V is TRBV7-2 and J is TRBJ1-5, with unresolved D. The sequenced sample was peripheral blood, obtained on day 0 of AZD1222 vaccination. CDR3 DNA: TGTGCCAGCAGCTTAACCCACTTCGTGGCCAGCCGGTATCAGCCCCAGCATTTT. Its protein is CASSLTHFVASRYQPQHF.